This TCR beta chain was obtained from a study of radiotherapy plus CTLA-4 blockade in lung cancer. The study's findings and limits: In blood, tumor-derived TCR clones expanded after radiotherapy plus ipilimumab. Interferon-beta and early blood T cell clone dynamics reportedly predicted response best.

This CDR3 is 14 amino acids long. The germline V gene encodes CDR1 LGHNA and CDR2 YNFKEQ. As concerns this clone: Its target is unknown.

Sequencing was performed with immunoSEQ multiplex PCR; in TCRdb, only in-frame clones are kept and a portion is missing. This sample has about 59,000 clones, with around 68% found just once. Patients had chemo-refractory metastatic non-small-cell lung cancer and received focal radiation plus CTLA-4 blockade that used ipilimumab. This chain uses TRBV4-2 with TRBJ1-2; D possibly corresponds to TRBD1 (5 bases). The starting material was peripheral blood, obtained from a patient treated with radiotherapy plus ipilimumab. This TCR was sampled from a human donor with non-small cell lung cancer whose response to radiotherapy plus ipilimumab could not be evaluated. The CDR3 sequence is CAVLGDSPNYGYTF. DNA of the CDR3: TGTGCAGTTTTGGGGGACTCCCCTAACTATGGCTACACCTTC.